This is a list of T cell receptor beta chains from one sample in a study of shared clonotypes between healthy human individuals. Assay: immunoSEQ multiplex PCR; the TCRdb copy retains only in-frame clones and omits some. Of roughly 2.6 million clones in the sample, around 94% are singletons; the top ten hold over 0.12%. The sequenced material came from naive CD4+ T cells sorted from blood. These receptors were taken from a man between 18 and 29 years old in good health. Each CDR3 is given without its conserved first and last residue. Each record gives: D gene, V gene, CDR3 length, J gene, CDR3 protein. D genes are given only for firm matches.

TRBD2	TRBV18	14	TRBJ2-7	ASSPPLPSGIHEQY
TRBD2	TRBV5-1	17	TRBJ2-3	ASSLGQLRLAGGTDTQY
NA	TRBV13	13	TRBJ1-5	ASSLGFRDGQPQH
TRBD2	TRBV30	12	TRBJ2-2	AWSVPGGPGELF
NA	TRBV14	14	TRBJ1-1	ASTIIGPRMGPEAF
TRBD2	TRBV6-5	12	TRBJ2-2	ASSSRLASGELF
NA	TRBV30	11	TRBJ2-7	AWEISGLYEQY
TRBD2	TRBV5-1	13	TRBJ2-1	ASSLSGGASNEQF
TRBD1	TRBV6-6	13	TRBJ1-4	ASRNRGPTNEKLF
NA	TRBV28	11	TRBJ1-5	ASIPGIGQPQH
NA	TRBV30	11	TRBJ1-4	AWSGGRDEKLF